This is a list of T cell receptor beta chains from one sample in a study of chemoradiotherapy in HPV16-positive cancers. The assay was immunoSEQ multiplex PCR, and TCRdb's table has in-frame clones only and misses some. The sample holds almost 800 clones, about 63% seen once. The source material was tumor tissue, sampled from a patient who underwent chemoradiotherapy. These receptors all come from a human donor with HPV-associated anogenital cancer. Each CDR3 is given with its conserved first and last residue. D genes are given only for firm matches. Some rows mark clone size as missing; the rest say once, few, many or name a class of expanded clone.

v_gene: TRBV2; j_gene: TRBJ1-2; abundance: .; d_gene: TRBD1; CDR3aa: CASSETGQVYGYTF; CDR3nt: TGTGCCAGCAGCGAAACGGGACAGGTTTATGGCTACACCTTC
v_gene: TRBV10-2; j_gene: TRBJ1-5; abundance: .; d_gene: TRBD1; CDR3aa: CASCETGDGQPQHF; CDR3nt: TGCGCCAGCTGCGAGACAGGGGACGGTCAGCCCCAGCATTTT
v_gene: TRBV15; j_gene: TRBJ2-7; abundance: few; d_gene: .; CDR3aa: CATSRDSYEQYF; CDR3nt: TGTGCCACCAGCAGGGACTCCTACGAGCAGTACTTC
v_gene: TRBV4-1; j_gene: TRBJ2-7; abundance: .; d_gene: .; CDR3aa: CASSQPSQQMRSYEQYF; CDR3nt: TGCGCCAGCAGCCAACCATCCCAACAGATGCGCTCCTACGAGCAGTACTTC
v_gene: TRBV9; j_gene: TRBJ1-1; abundance: .; d_gene: TRBD1; CDR3aa: CASSDKDRGTEAFF; CDR3nt: TGTGCCAGCAGTGATAAAGACAGGGGCACTGAAGCTTTCTTT
v_gene: TRBV29-1; j_gene: TRBJ2-5; abundance: .; d_gene: TRBD1; CDR3aa: CSVQPQGAQETQYF; CDR3nt: TGCAGCGTTCAACCACAGGGGGCACAAGAGACCCAGTACTTC
v_gene: TRBV15; j_gene: TRBJ1-5; abundance: few; d_gene: .; CDR3aa: CATSTGQNNQPQHF; CDR3nt: TGTGCCACCAGCACCGGACAGAACAATCAGCCCCAGCATTTT
v_gene: TRBV27; j_gene: TRBJ2-7; abundance: once; d_gene: .; CDR3aa: CASSITGSDEQYF; CDR3nt: TGCGCCAGCAGCATCACAGGGTCCGACGAGCAGTACTTC
v_gene: TRBV28; j_gene: TRBJ1-4; abundance: .; d_gene: .; CDR3aa: CAARTGTTNEKLFF; CDR3nt: TGTGCCGCCCGGACCGGGACAACTAATGAAAAACTGTTTTTT
v_gene: TRBV4-1; j_gene: TRBJ2-1; abundance: .; d_gene: .; CDR3aa: CASSDGLGGNNEQFF; CDR3nt: TGCGCCAGCAGCGACGGTTTAGGGGGGAACAATGAGCAGTTCTTC
v_gene: TRBV5-6; j_gene: TRBJ1-6; abundance: large; d_gene: .; CDR3aa: CASSSGHSPLHF; CDR3nt: TGTGCCAGCAGCTCCGGTCATTCACCCCTCCACTTT
v_gene: TRBV7-9; j_gene: TRBJ2-1; abundance: few; d_gene: .; CDR3aa: CASSSEEGEASGQFF; CDR3nt: TGTGCCAGCAGCTCAGAGGAGGGGGAGGCCTCGGGGCAGTTCTTC
v_gene: TRBV11-2; j_gene: TRBJ1-2; abundance: .; d_gene: .; CDR3aa: CASSLGLFRGYTF; CDR3nt: TGTGCCAGCAGCTTAGGTCTATTTAGGGGCTACACCTTC
v_gene: TRBV5-5; j_gene: TRBJ1-2; abundance: .; d_gene: .; CDR3aa: CASSFDMNYGYTF; CDR3nt: TGTGCCAGCAGCTTTGACATGAACTATGGCTACACCTTC
v_gene: TRBV9; j_gene: TRBJ2-2; abundance: .; d_gene: TRBD1; CDR3aa: CASSDTGGSTGELFF; CDR3nt: TGTGCCAGCAGCGATACAGGGGGTTCCACCGGGGAGCTGTTTTTT
v_gene: TRBV2; j_gene: TRBJ1-2; abundance: .; d_gene: .; CDR3aa: CASSEAGNYGYTF; CDR3nt: TGTGCCAGCAGTGAGGCGGGTAACTATGGCTACACCTTC
v_gene: TRBV4-2; j_gene: TRBJ2-1; abundance: .; d_gene: .; CDR3aa: CASSPDRPYNEQFF; CDR3nt: TGTGCCAGCAGCCCGGACCGACCCTACAATGAGCAGTTCTTC
v_gene: TRBV15; j_gene: TRBJ2-5; abundance: .; d_gene: .; CDR3aa: CATSRGAGGGGRETQYF; CDR3nt: TGTGCCACCAGCAGAGGGGCTGGGGGGGGCGGTCGGGAGACCCAGTACTTC
v_gene: TRBV30; j_gene: TRBJ1-1; abundance: .; d_gene: TRBD1; CDR3aa: CAWDFEGATEAFF; CDR3nt: TGTGCCTGGGACTTCGAGGGGGCCACTGAAGCTTTCTTT
v_gene: TRBV2; j_gene: TRBJ1-1; abundance: .; d_gene: .; CDR3aa: CASGGQPATEAFF; CDR3nt: TGTGCCAGCGGAGGACAGCCAGCCACTGAAGCTTTCTTT
v_gene: TRBV2; j_gene: TRBJ1-2; abundance: .; d_gene: .; CDR3aa: CASTPQPRMDGYTF; CDR3nt: TGTGCCAGCACCCCCCAGCCCAGAATGGATGGCTACACCTTC
v_gene: TRBV9; j_gene: TRBJ2-5; abundance: once; d_gene: .; CDR3aa: CASSVYGTDQETQYF; CDR3nt: TGTGCCAGCAGCGTCTATGGCACAGATCAAGAGACCCAGTACTTC
v_gene: TRBV10-3; j_gene: TRBJ1-1; abundance: .; d_gene: .; CDR3aa: CAISDFQENTEAFF; CDR3nt: TGTGCCATCAGTGATTTCCAGGAGAACACTGAAGCTTTCTTT
v_gene: TRBV18; j_gene: TRBJ1-1; abundance: .; d_gene: .; CDR3aa: CASSPQENTEAFF; CDR3nt: TGTGCCAGCTCACCACAGGAGAACACTGAAGCTTTCTTT
v_gene: TRBV4-1; j_gene: TRBJ2-7; abundance: .; d_gene: TRBD2; CDR3aa: CASSQALADEQYF; CDR3nt: TGCGCCAGCAGCCAGGCCCTAGCGGACGAGCAGTACTTC
v_gene: TRBV7-2; j_gene: TRBJ1-6; abundance: .; d_gene: .; CDR3aa: CASSLGPGGYNSPLHF; CDR3nt: TGTGCCAGCAGCTTAGGCCCCGGGGGGTATAATTCACCCCTCCACTTT
v_gene: TRBV5-4; j_gene: TRBJ2-3; abundance: .; d_gene: .; CDR3aa: CASSLSTDTQYF; CDR3nt: TGTGCCAGCAGCCTAAGCACAGATACGCAGTATTTT
v_gene: TRBV5-4; j_gene: TRBJ1-2; abundance: .; d_gene: TRBD1; CDR3aa: CASSKGQGKVGYTF; CDR3nt: TGTGCCAGCAGCAAAGGACAGGGAAAGGTGGGCTACACCTTC
v_gene: TRBV28; j_gene: TRBJ2-7; abundance: .; d_gene: TRBD1; CDR3aa: CASSSTGTGIDEQYF; CDR3nt: TGTGCCAGCAGTTCTACTGGGACAGGGATCGACGAGCAGTACTTC
v_gene: TRBV5-5; j_gene: TRBJ1-1; abundance: .; d_gene: TRBD1; CDR3aa: CASSDRDRGPEAFF; CDR3nt: TGTGCCAGCAGCGACCGGGACAGGGGCCCTGAAGCTTTCTTT
v_gene: TRBV11-2; j_gene: TRBJ1-1; abundance: .; d_gene: .; CDR3aa: CASSLQARNTEAFF; CDR3nt: TGTGCCAGCAGCTTACAGGCTAGGAACACTGAAGCTTTCTTT
v_gene: TRBV6-6; j_gene: TRBJ2-7; abundance: once; d_gene: .; CDR3aa: CASVPGGGARIDEQYF; CDR3nt: TGTGCCAGCGTACCGGGGGGCGGGGCGCGGATCGACGAGCAGTACTTC
v_gene: TRBV4-1; j_gene: TRBJ2-2; abundance: .; d_gene: .; CDR3aa: CASSPQMQGITGELFF; CDR3nt: TGCGCCAGCAGCCCCCAGATGCAGGGGATTACCGGGGAGCTGTTTTTT
v_gene: TRBV4-2; j_gene: TRBJ2-4; abundance: .; d_gene: .; CDR3aa: CASSQDSGSGAKNIQYF; CDR3nt: TGTGCCAGCAGCCAAGATTCGGGGAGCGGGGCCAAAAACATTCAGTACTTC
v_gene: TRBV18; j_gene: TRBJ2-3; abundance: .; d_gene: TRBD2; CDR3aa: CASSPQRGSTDTQYF; CDR3nt: TGTGCCAGCTCACCCCAGCGGGGGAGCACAGATACGCAGTATTTT
v_gene: TRBV6-1; j_gene: TRBJ1-3; abundance: .; d_gene: .; CDR3aa: CASSEEDSSGNTIYF; CDR3nt: TGTGCCAGCAGTGAAGAGGACAGCTCTGGAAACACCATATATTTT
v_gene: TRBV4-1; j_gene: TRBJ2-7; abundance: .; d_gene: .; CDR3aa: CASSRDRSYEQYF; CDR3nt: TGCGCCAGCAGCCGAGACAGGTCCTACGAGCAGTACTTC
v_gene: TRBV27; j_gene: TRBJ2-5; abundance: .; d_gene: .; CDR3aa: CASSPPGRQETQYF; CDR3nt: TGTGCCAGCAGTCCCCCGGGACGTCAAGAGACCCAGTACTTC
v_gene: TRBV10-2; j_gene: TRBJ2-7; abundance: .; d_gene: .; CDR3aa: CASSEEATYEQYF; CDR3nt: TGCGCCAGCAGTGAGGAAGCGACCTACGAGCAGTACTTC
v_gene: TRBV19; j_gene: TRBJ1-2; abundance: .; d_gene: .; CDR3aa: CASSPNGGYGYTF; CDR3nt: TGTGCCAGTAGCCCCAACGGGGGCTATGGCTACACCTTC
v_gene: TRBV11-3; j_gene: TRBJ2-2; abundance: once; d_gene: .; CDR3aa: CASSFDLQGTTGELFF; CDR3nt: TGTGCCAGCAGCTTTGATTTGCAGGGGACGACCGGGGAGCTGTTTTTT
v_gene: TRBV5-1; j_gene: TRBJ1-4; abundance: .; d_gene: TRBD1; CDR3aa: CASSFGTGIEKLFF; CDR3nt: TGCGCCAGCAGCTTCGGGACAGGGATAGAAAAACTGTTTTTT
v_gene: TRBV7-2; j_gene: TRBJ1-1; abundance: .; d_gene: .; CDR3aa: CASSFGTQNTEAFF; CDR3nt: TGTGCCAGCAGCTTCGGGACTCAGAACACTGAAGCTTTCTTT